The present TCR beta chain was sequenced within a study of T cells expressing NK-cell markers. The overall study: Sorted T-cell subsets CD3+CD56+NKG2C+, CD3+CD56+NKG2C- and CD3+CD56-NKG2C+ were TCR beta-sequenced.

Notes on the study in general: A range of about 1.0-7.5% of CD8+ T cells consisted of dominant NKG2C+ clonotypes in roughly 6 donors. These clonotypes, the leaders elsewhere, also led the CD3+CD56-NKG2C+ fraction in a few donors.

Points on this clonotype: Its antigen remains unknown.

Reanalyzing the 5' RACE reads, TCRdb keeps one entry per CDR3 protein, without DNA. Its listing shows about 540,000 distinct CDR3 sequences. The clonotype comes from a man aged 18 to 29 in good health. Sequenced input: blood T cells: a sorted CD56 or NKG2C T cell subset, CD4+ or CD8+ T cells, or bulk PBMC T cells (not recorded which).

The CDR3 protein is CASSFRRRSGANVLTF. The chain has TRBV7-8 and TRBJ2-6. The CDR3 spans 16 residues. Germline CDR1 reads SGHVS; CDR2 reads FQNEAQ.